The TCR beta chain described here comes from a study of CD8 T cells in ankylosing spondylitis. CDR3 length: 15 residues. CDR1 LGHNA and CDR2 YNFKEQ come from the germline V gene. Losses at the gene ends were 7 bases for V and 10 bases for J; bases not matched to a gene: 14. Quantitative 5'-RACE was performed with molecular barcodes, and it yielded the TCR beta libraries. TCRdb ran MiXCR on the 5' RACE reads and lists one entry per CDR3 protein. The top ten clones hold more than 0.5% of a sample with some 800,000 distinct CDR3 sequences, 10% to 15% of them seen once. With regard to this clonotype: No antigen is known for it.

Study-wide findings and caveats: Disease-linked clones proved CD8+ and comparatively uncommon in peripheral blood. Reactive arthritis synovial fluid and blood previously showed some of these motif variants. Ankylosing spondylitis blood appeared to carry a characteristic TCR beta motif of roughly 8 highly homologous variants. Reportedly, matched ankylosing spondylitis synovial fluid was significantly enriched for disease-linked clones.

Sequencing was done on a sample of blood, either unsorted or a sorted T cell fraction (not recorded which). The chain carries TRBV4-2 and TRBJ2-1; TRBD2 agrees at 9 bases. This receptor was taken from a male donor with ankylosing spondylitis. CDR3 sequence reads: CASNRLGGRAGEQFF. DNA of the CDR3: TGTGCCAGCAACCGTTTAGGCGGGAGGGCCGGAGAGCAGTTCTTC.